This TCR beta chain emerged from a study of regulatory and conventional T cells in RAG deficiency. V was pared by 3 bases and J by 0 bases, with 12 bases between. This CDR3 comprises 17 residues. Germline V gene sequence: CDR1 SGHVS, CDR2 FQNEAQ. Blood CD4+ CD25-low CD127-high conventional T cells supplied the genomic DNA template. Libraries were prepared by immunoSEQ multiplex PCR; TCRdb keeps only in-frame clonotypes and omits some of them. The sample includes 30,000 to 40,000 clones, about 75% of them seen just once. This sample was also put to use in a study of regulatory T cells. From that report: The primer mix had 52 TRBV and 13 TRBJ primers.

This rearrangement joins TRBV7-8 to TRBJ2-6; TRBD1 is a possible D gene (5 bases). This sequence was found in a human donor in good health. Sequenced material: CD4+ effector T cells sorted from blood. CDR3 coding DNA: TGTGCCAGCAGCTTCAGGACATACAGCTCTGGGGCCAACGTCCTGACTTTC. This gives the protein CASSFRTYSSGANVLTF.